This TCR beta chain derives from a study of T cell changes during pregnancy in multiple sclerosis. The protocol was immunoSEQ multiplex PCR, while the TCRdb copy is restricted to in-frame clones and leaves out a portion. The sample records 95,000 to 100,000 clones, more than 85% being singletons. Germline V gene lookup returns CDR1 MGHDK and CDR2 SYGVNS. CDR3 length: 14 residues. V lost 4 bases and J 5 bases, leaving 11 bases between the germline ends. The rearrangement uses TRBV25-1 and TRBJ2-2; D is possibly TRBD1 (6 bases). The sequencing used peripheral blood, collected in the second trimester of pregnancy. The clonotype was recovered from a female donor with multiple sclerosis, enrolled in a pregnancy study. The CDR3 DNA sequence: TGTGCCAGCAGTGGGGCAGGGGAGACCGGGGAGCTGTTTTTT. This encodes CASSGAGETGELFF.